The rows below give T cell receptor beta chains drawn from one sample of a study of T-cell reconstitution after alpha-beta-depleted transplantation in children. TCRdb used MiXCR to reprocess the PCR reads, holding one entry per CDR3 protein. The sample has 600,000 to 800,000 distinct CDR3 sequences, 13% seen once; the top ten hold roughly 0.77%. The starting material was PBMCs, obtained before TCRalphabeta/CD19-depleted stem cell transplant. Receptor source: a girl aged 2-9 years with congenital amegakaryocytic thrombocytopenia, due to receive a stem cell transplant. Both conserved end residues are part of each CDR3. D genes are given only for firm matches. Clone sizes are given selectively: once, few, many, or a class where the clone is expanded.

CDR3 protein,CDR3 DNA,J gene,D gene,V gene,clone size
CASSWTGPEQYF,TGCGCCAGCAGTTGGACAGGGCCCGAGCAGTACTTC,TRBJ2-7,TRBD1,TRBV5-1,few
CASSVMRLAGGNEQFF,TGTGCCAGCAGTGTAATGAGACTAGCGGGAGGTAATGAGCAGTTCTTC,TRBJ2-1,TRBD2,TRBV28,NA
CSVAVYEQFF,TGCAGCGTTGCGGTTTATGAGCAGTTCTTC,TRBJ2-1,NA,TRBV29-1,NA
CASSEAGGGDTQYF,TGTGCCAGCAGTGAGGCGGGAGGGGGAGATACGCAGTATTTT,TRBJ2-3,TRBD2,TRBV25-1,NA
CSARPTSGAFNSF,TGCAGTGCTAGACCTACTAGCGGGGCTTTCAATTCATTC,TRBJ2-4,TRBD2,TRBV20-1,NA
CASSQERVRQFF,TGCGCCAGCAGCCAAGAGAGGGTCAGGCAGTTCTTC,TRBJ2-1,NA,TRBV4-1,few
CSAEWGPGELFF,TGCAGCGCAGAATGGGGGCCCGGGGAGCTGTTTTTT,TRBJ2-2,NA,TRBV29-1,many
CASSQAKQGTFPNQPQHF,TGTGCCAGCAGTCAGGCAAAACAGGGAACTTTCCCGAATCAGCCCCAGCATTTT,TRBJ1-5,NA,TRBV12-3/TRBV12-4,many
CASSQWHPGDSTDTQYF,TGCGCCAGCAGCCAATGGCACCCAGGGGATTCCACAGATACGCAGTATTTT,TRBJ2-3,NA,TRBV4-1,few
CSVEGTGYTF,TGCAGCGTTGAAGGAACTGGCTACACCTTC,TRBJ1-2,NA,TRBV29-1,few
CSVDGVGAGGEQYF,TGCAGCGTTGATGGCGTGGGGGCCGGTGGCGAGCAGTACTTC,TRBJ2-7,NA,TRBV29-1,NA
CASSEGNRGRTGELFF,TGCGCCAGCAGTGAGGGGAACAGGGGGCGCACCGGGGAGCTGTTTTTT,TRBJ2-2,TRBD1,TRBV10-1,NA
CATSRDRALARVVF,TGTGCCACCAGCAGAGATCGGGCTCTTGCTCGAGTGGTCTTC,TRBJ2-7,NA,TRBV15,NA
CASSYEGGGGYTF,TGTGCCAGCAGTTATGAGGGGGGCGGTGGCTACACCTTC,TRBJ1-2,NA,TRBV6-6,many
CSATSVTDTQYF,TGCAGTGCTACCTCGGTCACAGATACGCAGTATTTT,TRBJ2-3,NA,TRBV20-1,many
CAWSGISGNTIYF,TGTGCCTGGAGCGGCATCTCTGGAAACACCATATATTTT,TRBJ1-3,NA,TRBV30,NA
CASSLASGGIVNEQFF,TGCGCCAGCAGCTTGGCTAGCGGGGGTATTGTCAATGAGCAGTTCTTC,TRBJ2-1,TRBD2,TRBV5-1,few
CASSRDSFSGNTIYF,TGCGCCAGCAGCCGGGACTCCTTCTCTGGAAACACCATATATTTT,TRBJ1-3,NA,TRBV5-1,many
CASTLGTIYNEQFF,TGTGCCAGCACCCTGGGCACTATATACAATGAGCAGTTCTTC,TRBJ2-1,NA,TRBV12-3/TRBV12-4,many
CASSRTSGRAYEQYF,TGTGCCAGCTCACGGACTAGCGGGAGGGCCTACGAGCAGTACTTC,TRBJ2-7,TRBD2,TRBV18,NA
CAISAGVAEKLFF,TGTGCCATCAGTGCAGGGGTCGCGGAAAAACTGTTTTTT,TRBJ1-4,NA,TRBV10-3,many
CSSHNPKMETQYF,TGCAGTTCGCACAATCCTAAAATGGAGACCCAGTACTTC,TRBJ2-5,NA,TRBV20-1,NA
CASSSAWSDTQYF,TGTGCCAGCAGCTCCGCCTGGTCAGATACGCAGTATTTT,TRBJ2-3,NA,TRBV7-6,few
CANSRGYEQYF,TGTGCCAACAGTCGTGGCTACGAGCAGTACTTC,TRBJ2-7,NA,TRBV12-3/TRBV12-4,NA
CASTQFPTLNTGELFF,TGCGCCAGCACCCAATTCCCGACCCTGAACACCGGGGAGCTGTTTTTT,TRBJ2-2,NA,TRBV5-1,many
CATSQLAQETQYF,TGTGCCACCAGCCAACTAGCGCAAGAGACCCAGTACTTC,TRBJ2-5,TRBD2,TRBV15,NA
CASSLRRDYEQYF,TGTGCCAGCAGCTTAAGGAGGGACTACGAGCAGTACTTC,TRBJ2-7,NA,TRBV7-9,NA
CSAPASGSSYNEQFF,TGCAGTGCCCCCGCTAGCGGCTCCTCCTACAATGAGCAGTTCTTC,TRBJ2-1,TRBD2,TRBV20-1,NA
CSARDSRLLAKNIQYF,TGCAGTGCTAGAGATTCCCGACTACTAGCCAAAAACATTCAGTACTTC,TRBJ2-4,NA,TRBV20-1,many
CASRGPGASTDTQYF,TGTGCCTCGAGGGGGCCGGGAGCGAGCACAGATACGCAGTATTTT,TRBJ2-3,NA,TRBV10-3,NA
CASRGAGIQYF,TGCGCCAGCCGAGGGGCGGGCATTCAGTACTTC,TRBJ2-4,NA,TRBV5-1,many
CASNHGTGAAYEQYF,TGCGCCAGCAACCACGGAACAGGGGCGGCCTACGAGCAGTACTTC,TRBJ2-7,TRBD1,TRBV5-1,NA
CASSPNSGSVVF,TGTGCCAGCAGTCCAAACAGCGGGAGTGTAGTCTTC,TRBJ2-1,TRBD2,TRBV12-3/TRBV12-4,many
CASSSAQYTPIPTGVSYGYTF,TGTGCCAGCAGTTCGGCCCAATATACCCCGATCCCCACCGGCGTGAGCTATGGCTACACCTTC,TRBJ1-2,NA,TRBV28,many
CASSSRRASEQFF,TGTGCCAGCAGCAGCCGACGGGCGAGTGAGCAGTTCTTC,TRBJ2-1,NA,TRBV7-9,few
CASSLILRGSGRGEQFF,TGTGCCAGCAGTCTAATCCTCAGAGGTAGCGGGAGAGGCGAGCAGTTCTTC,TRBJ2-1,TRBD2,TRBV27,many
CASSLGYDPYEQYF,TGTGCCAGCAGCTTAGGGTACGACCCCTACGAGCAGTACTTC,TRBJ2-7,NA,TRBV7-2,NA
CASRVWTGIEEQYF,TGCGCCAGCAGGGTCTGGACAGGGATCGAGGAGCAGTACTTC,TRBJ2-7,TRBD1,TRBV5-1,NA
CASSLSGRARDTQYF,TGTGCCAGCAGCTTATCCGGGAGGGCCAGAGATACGCAGTATTTT,TRBJ2-3,TRBD2,TRBV7-8,many
CATSDQTKGLAGGPGNEQFF,TGTGCCACCAGTGACCAAACGAAAGGACTAGCGGGAGGGCCGGGCAATGAGCAGTTCTTC,TRBJ2-1,TRBD2,TRBV24-1,NA
CSAREGGRSYEQYF,TGCAGTGCTAGAGAGGGCGGCAGGAGCTACGAGCAGTACTTC,TRBJ2-7,NA,TRBV20-1,many
CASSLASGIEQYF,TGCGCCAGCAGCTTGGCTTCAGGGATCGAGCAGTACTTC,TRBJ2-7,NA,TRBV5-1,NA
CASQTSAIKETQYF,TGTGCCAGCCAGACTAGCGCGATAAAAGAGACCCAGTACTTC,TRBJ2-5,TRBD2,TRBV28,few
CSVGPGGSSEQFF,TGCAGCGTGGGACCAGGCGGGAGCAGTGAGCAGTTCTTC,TRBJ2-1,TRBD2,TRBV29-1,NA
CSARGGGRAIREQYF,TGCAGTGCTAGGGGGGGCGGGAGAGCCATTCGGGAGCAGTACTTC,TRBJ2-7,NA,TRBV20-1,NA
CASSRDASGANVLTF,TGTGCCAGCAGCCGAGACGCCTCTGGGGCCAACGTCCTGACTTTC,TRBJ2-6,NA,TRBV3-1,NA
CASSEDTRPGELFF,TGCGCCAGCAGCGAGGACACACGCCCCGGGGAGCTGTTTTTT,TRBJ2-2,NA,TRBV5-1,few
CASSYLGEGYTF,TGTGCCAGCAGTTATTTAGGGGAGGGCTACACCTTC,TRBJ1-2,NA,TRBV6-5,few
CASSQGAYIQYF,TGTGCCAGCAGCCAAGGGGCATACATTCAGTACTTC,TRBJ2-4,NA,TRBV3-1,many
CASSQSGGGTEAFF,TGCGCCAGCAGCCAATCTGGTGGAGGCACTGAAGCTTTCTTT,TRBJ1-1,NA,TRBV4-1,many
CSANLAGPPTYEQYF,TGCAGTGCAAACCTAGCGGGCCCGCCGACCTACGAGCAGTACTTC,TRBJ2-7,TRBD2,TRBV20-1,few